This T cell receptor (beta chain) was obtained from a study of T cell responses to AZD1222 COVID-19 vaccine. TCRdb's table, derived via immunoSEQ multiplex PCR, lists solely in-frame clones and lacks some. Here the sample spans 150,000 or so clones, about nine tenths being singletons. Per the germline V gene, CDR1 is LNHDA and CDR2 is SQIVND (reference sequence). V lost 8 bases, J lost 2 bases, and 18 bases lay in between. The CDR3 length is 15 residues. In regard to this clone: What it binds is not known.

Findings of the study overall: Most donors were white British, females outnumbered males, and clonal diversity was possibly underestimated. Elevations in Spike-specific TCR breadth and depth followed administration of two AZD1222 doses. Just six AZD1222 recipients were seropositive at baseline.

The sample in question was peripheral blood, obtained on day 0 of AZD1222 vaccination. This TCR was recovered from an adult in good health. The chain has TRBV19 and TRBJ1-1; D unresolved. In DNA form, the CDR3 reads TGTGCCAGTTCCTTGATCGGACGGCGTAACACTGAAGCTTTCTTT. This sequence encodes CASSLIGRRNTEAFF.